A selection of T cell receptor beta chains follows, all from one sample in a study of T cells in Graves' hyperthyroidism and ophthalmopathy. TCRdb used MiXCR to reprocess the multiplex PCR reads, holding one entry per CDR3 protein. The sample consists of about 560,000 distinct CDR3 sequences, approximately 44% of them appearing once. Sequenced material: peripheral blood or thyroid tissue (not recorded which). These receptors all come from a woman under 30 with Graves' hyperthyroidism. The CDR3 runs from the conserved cysteine through the conserved F or W. D genes are given only for firm matches. Size is stated for part of the rows, as once, few or many counts, or as a class when the clone is expanded.

.	many	TRBV7-2	TRBJ1-1	CASSFVPGSAFF	TGTGCCAGCAGCTTCGTTCCGGGAAGCGCTTTCTTT
.	.	TRBV9	TRBJ1-1	CASSVEGLNTEAFF	TGTGCCAGCAGCGTAGAGGGCCTGAACACTGAAGCTTTCTTT
.	few	TRBV6-4	TRBJ2-7	CASSAQQSSYEQYF	TGTGCCAGCAGTGCGCAACAGAGCTCCTACGAGCAGTACTTC
TRBD1	.	TRBV11-2	TRBJ2-7	CASSPRGTGIGQYF	TGTGCCAGCAGCCCAAGAGGGACAGGGATCGGGCAGTACTTC
TRBD1	few	TRBV20-1	TRBJ2-5	CSAGGTGRQETQYF	TGCAGTGCTGGGGGGACAGGCCGCCAAGAGACCCAGTACTTC
.	.	TRBV29-1	TRBJ2-5	CSVEAQDGETQYF	TGCAGCGTTGAGGCCCAGGATGGGGAGACCCAGTACTTC
.	few	TRBV9	TRBJ1-1	CASSVDPKMNTEAFF	TGTGCCAGCAGCGTAGATCCCAAAATGAACACTGAAGCTTTCTTT
TRBD1	many	TRBV7-6	TRBJ1-1	CASSLVQGYTEAFF	TGTGCCAGCAGCTTAGTACAGGGGTACACTGAAGCTTTCTTT
.	.	TRBV29-1	TRBJ2-5	CSVEFGQQETQYF	TGCAGCGTTGAGTTCGGACAACAAGAGACCCAGTACTTC
TRBD2	.	TRBV7-8	TRBJ2-5	CASSEAALLAGGQETQYF	TGTGCCAGCAGTGAAGCGGCGTTACTAGCGGGAGGGCAAGAGACCCAGTACTTC
TRBD1	once	TRBV11-1	TRBJ2-7	CASSPGGGQGGYEQYF	TGTGCCAGCAGCCCCGGAGGGGGACAGGGCGGTTACGAGCAGTACTTC
TRBD1	many	TRBV7-3	TRBJ1-6	CASSPGGLNSPLHF	TGTGCCAGCAGCCCAGGGGGTTTGAATTCACCCCTCCACTTT
.	few	TRBV13	TRBJ2-7	CASRQAEGYNEQYF	TGTGCCAGCAGGCAGGCAGAAGGGTACAACGAGCAGTACTTC